The next 8 T cell receptor beta chains were all read from a single sample in a study of blood T cells in healthy people across ages. Together with a sample-barcoded 5' primer, a J-beta primer mix was included in a second PCR lasting roughly 6 to 12 cycles. TCRdb ran MiXCR on the 5' RACE reads and lists one entry per CDR3 protein. The table records hundreds of thousands of distinct CDR3 sequences, about half of them present only once. Sequencing was carried out using blood. The origin of the receptors is a man older than 75 in good health.

J is TRBJ1-6 and V is TRBV20-1, with TRBD1 matching over 11 bases. V dropped 6 bases and J dropped 6; count of bases not matched to a gene: 10. Germline V gene lookup returns CDR1 DFQATT and CDR2 SNEGSKA (reference sequence). CDR3 length equals 16 residues. CDR3 sequence reads: CSAVRLGQGANSPLHF. The DNA for the CDR3 is TGCAGTGCCGTTAGACTTGGACAGGGGGCTAATTCACCCCTCCACTTT.

This clonotype was seen a single time. V is TRBV20-1 and J is TRBJ2-1, with 7 nucleotides matching TRBD1. From germline, CDR1 is DFQATT and CDR2 SNEGSKA (reference sequence). With 6 bases clipped from V and 3 bases from J, the junction kept 23 bases outside the gene matches. The CDR3 extends over 19 amino acids. CDR3 protein: CSAQFIGLYGTVVYNEQFF. The CDR3 coding sequence is TGCAGTGCCCAGTTCATAGGGCTATACGGGACAGTGGTCTACAATGAGCAGTTCTTC.

The V and J genes are TRBV7-2 and TRBJ2-4; 10 nucleotides agree with TRBD2. The J call may be in error: the DNA end matches TRBJ2-7 better. This CDR3 spans 18 amino acids. Germline CDR1 reads SGHTA; CDR2 reads FQGNSA. The CDR3 sequence is CASSNTLGSGRYRYEQYF. Written as DNA, the CDR3 is TGTGCCAGCAGCAACACCTTGGGTAGCGGGAGGTATAGGTACGAGCAGTACTTC.

This clonotype was recorded a few times. This chain links TRBV7-6 with TRBJ1-1; 7 nucleotides align to TRBD1. The germline V gene encodes CDR1 SGHVS and CDR2 FNYEAQ. The trim removed 5 bases at V and 3 bases at J, leaving 3 bases unmatched. The CDR3 runs 13 residues. CDR3: CASSVQGDTEAFF. CDR3 DNA sequence: TGTGCCAGCAGCGTGCAGGGGGACACTGAAGCTTTCTTT.

This clonotype has only a few counts. J is TRBJ2-3 and V is TRBV12-3 or TRBV12-4; D gene ambiguous. V shed 3 bases and J shed 2 bases, with 12 bases lying between them. This CDR3 comprises 15 residues. The CDR3 nucleotides read TGTGCCAGCAGTTTTTTTCACGCCGCCACAGATACGCAGTATTTT. This codes for CASSFFHAATDTQYF.

This clonotype was counted a few times. The chain links TRBV7-2 to TRBJ2-7; D is tentatively TRBD1 or TRBD2 (5 bases each). The germline V and J ends were trimmed by 1 base and 7 bases, with 17 bases remaining between them. The CDR3 length is 15 residues. The germline V gene has CDR1 SGHTA and CDR2 FQGNSA. The CDR3 DNA follows: TGTGCCAGCAGCTTAGAATCCGGCCGGGGCCGAGAGCAGTACTTC. It encodes CASSLESGRGREQYF. Variable domain in full (rest from reference TRBV7-2 and TRBJ2-7): GAGVSQSPSNKVTEKGKDVELRCDPISGHTALYWYRQSLGQGLEFLIYFQGNSAPDKSGLPSDRFSAERTGGSVSTLTIQRTQQEDSAVYLCASSLESGRGREQYFGPGTRLTVT.

This clonotype was counted a few times. This chain uses TRBV12-3 or TRBV12-4 with TRBJ2-3; D may be TRBD1 or TRBD2 (5 bases each). The V end lost 2 bases, the J end lost 10 bases, and 10 bases lay between the germline ends. CDR3 length: 12 residues. The CDR3 region has the DNA TGTGCCAGCAGTTTATACCGGGGCCCGCAGTATTTT. This gives the protein CASSLYRGPQYF.

This rearrangement joins TRBV20-1 to TRBJ2-4, with 9 nucleotides matching TRBD1. The DNA end is more similar to TRBJ2-7, so the J call may be wrong. Germline-derived CDR1 and CDR2 are DFQATT and SNEGSKA (reference sequence). The length of the CDR3 is 15 residues. The CDR3 loop reads CSASRGDRAHYEQYF. The CDR3 bases are TGCAGTGCTAGTAGGGGGGACAGGGCCCACTACGAGCAGTACTTC.